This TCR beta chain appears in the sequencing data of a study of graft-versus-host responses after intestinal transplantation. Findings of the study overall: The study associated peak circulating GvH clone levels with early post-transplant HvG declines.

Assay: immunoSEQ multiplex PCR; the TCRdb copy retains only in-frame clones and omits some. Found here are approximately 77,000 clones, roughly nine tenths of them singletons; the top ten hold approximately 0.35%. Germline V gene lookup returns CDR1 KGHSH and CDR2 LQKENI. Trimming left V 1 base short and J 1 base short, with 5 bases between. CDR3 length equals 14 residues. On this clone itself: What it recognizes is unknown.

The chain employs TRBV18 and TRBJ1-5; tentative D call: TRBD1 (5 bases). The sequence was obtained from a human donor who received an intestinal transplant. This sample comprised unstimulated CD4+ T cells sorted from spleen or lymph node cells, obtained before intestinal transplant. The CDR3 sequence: CASSPQGSNQPQHF. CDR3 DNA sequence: TGTGCCAGCTCACCACAGGGGAGCAATCAGCCCCAGCATTTT.